The 14 T cell receptor beta chains below all came from one sample that was sequenced in a study of OX40 agonist ivuxolimab in advanced cancers. The assay was immunoSEQ multiplex PCR, and TCRdb's table has in-frame clones only and misses some. The sample lists 80,000 to 100,000 clones; about 90% were seen once. The sample in question was CD4+ or CD8+ T cells sorted from blood, obtained in a trial of the OX40 agonist ivuxolimab. These receptors came from an adult with an advanced solid tumor such as melanoma, head and neck, liver or kidney cancer.

V and J are TRBV5-4 and TRBJ2-6; no definite D call. V was trimmed by 0 bases and J by 0 bases, leaving 10 bases between them. The CDR3 spans 17 residues. Per the germline V gene, CDR1 is SGHNT and CDR2 is YYREEE (reference sequence). The CDR3 coding sequence is TGTGCCAGCAGCTTGGAGGCCACCTTCTCTGGGGCCAACGTCCTGACTTTC. Translation gives CASSLEATFSGANVLTF.

This chain uses TRBV6-6 with TRBJ2-3; D is tentatively TRBD1 or TRBD2 (5 bases each). The CDR3 spans 15 residues. V was pared by 6 bases and J by 1 base, with 14 bases between. The germline CDR1 and CDR2 sequences are MNHNY and SVGAGI (reference sequence). The CDR3 nucleotides are TGTGCCAGCAGCTTGGCCGGGGCGGGCACAGATACGCAGTATTTT. It codes for CASSLAGAGTDTQYF.

The V and J genes are TRBV10-2 and TRBJ2-7; 8 bases match TRBD1. Germline trimming cut 7 bases from V and 0 bases from J; bases unmatched to any gene: 5. Per germline, CDR1 WSHSY and CDR2 SAAADI. This CDR3 has 14 residues. DNA of the CDR3: TGCGCCAGCACCCGGACAGGGAGCTCCTACGAGCAGTACTTC. Amino acid sequence: CASTRTGSSYEQYF.

The CDR3 bases are TGTGCCAGCAGCGCAACAGGGTACGAGCAGTACTTC. Amino acids: CASSATGYEQYF. V and J are TRBV9 and TRBJ2-7; tentatively, D is TRBD1 (6 bases). V dropped 3 bases and J dropped 4 bases, with 8 bases sitting between them. CDR1 is SGDLS, CDR2 YYNGEE, per germline. CDR3 size: 12 residues.

The chain has TRBV2 and TRBJ1-5, with D possibly being TRBD1 (6 bases). CDR1 is SNHLY, CDR2 FYNNEI, per germline. V dropped 5 bases and J dropped 6 bases, with 11 bases sitting between them. This CDR3 has 13 residues. CDR3 region: CASSYTTGQPQHF. DNA of the CDR3: TGTGCCAGCAGTTATACGACAGGTCAGCCCCAGCATTTT.

The chain uses TRBV7-6 and TRBJ2-7; TRBD2 matches 11 bases. Trimming took 4 bases from V and 0 from J; bases not matched to a gene: 14. CDR1 and CDR2 from the germline V gene are SGHVS and FNYEAQ. This CDR3 has 19 residues. CDR3 sequence reads: CASSSSLLAGERRSYEQYF. The CDR3 DNA reads as TGTGCCAGCAGCTCCTCCTTACTAGCGGGGGAACGTCGCTCCTACGAGCAGTACTTC.

The chain has TRBV5-6 and TRBJ1-2; TRBD1 might be the D (6 bases). Germline V gives CDR1 SGHDT, CDR2 YYEEEE. Trimming pared 5 bases from V and 6 bases from J, leaving 11 bases between. The CDR3 is 12 residues long. The CDR3 nucleotides read TGTGCCAGCAGGGTAGGGGGGAATGGCTACACCTTC. Its translation: CASRVGGNGYTF.

The chain recombines TRBV11-3 with TRBJ2-1, with TRBD2 matching 12 bases. Germline V gene lookup returns CDR1 SGHNT and CDR2 YENEEA. CDR3 size: 17 residues. The junction had 4 bases not matched to a gene; V was cut back by 0 bases and J by 4 bases. The chain's CDR3 is CASSLDLGLAGYNEQFF. The CDR3 nucleotides read TGTGCCAGCAGCTTAGATCTAGGACTAGCGGGGTACAATGAGCAGTTCTTC.

This clone was seen only once. This chain uses TRBV19 with TRBJ2-7, with D perhaps given as TRBD1 or TRBD2 (5 bases each). Germline-derived CDR1 and CDR2 are LNHDA and SQIVND (reference sequence). The ends were cut back, 5 bases at V and 3 bases at J, with 11 bases in the middle. CDR3 length: 13 amino acids. CDR3 region: CASSDGTDYEQYF. The DNA of the CDR3 is TGTGCCAGTAGTGACGGGACGGACTACGAGCAGTACTTC.

The CDR3 region is CASSLAPGGSNTGELFF. DNA of the CDR3: TGTGCCAGCAGCTTAGCGCCGGGGGGATCGAACACCGGGGAGCTGTTTTTT. The genes are TRBV7-9 and TRBJ2-2, with 7 nucleotides matching TRBD2. The CDR3 loop spans 17 amino acids. Germline trimming cut 0 bases from V and 0 bases from J; bases unmatched to any gene: 4. Germline CDR1 and CDR2: SEHNR and FQNEAQ (reference sequence).

The chain combines TRBV6-1 with TRBJ1-6; D unresolved. CDR1 and CDR2 (germline): MNHNS, SASEGT. Trimming took 6 bases from V and 0 from J, leaving 6 bases between them. The CDR3 consists of 14 residues. The CDR3 DNA sequence: TGTGCCAGCAGGGAAAGCTCCTATAATTCACCCCTCCACTTT. Its protein is CASRESSYNSPLHF.

This chain joins TRBV9 and TRBJ2-3, with TRBD1 matching 7 bases. The V gene's germline CDR1 is SGDLS and CDR2 YYNGEE. Losses at the gene ends were 4 bases for V and 1 base for J; bases not matched to a gene: 6. This CDR3 spans 15 amino acids. The CDR3 coding sequence is TGTGCCAGCAGCAAAACAGGGGCTGGCACAGATACGCAGTATTTT. It is translated as CASSKTGAGTDTQYF. The full variable domain, with the rest looked up from reference TRBV9 and TRBJ2-3, is DSGVTQTPKHLITATGQRVTLRCSPRSGDLSVYWYQQSLDQGLQFLIQYYNGEERAKGNILERFSAQQFPDLHSELNLSSLELGDSALYFCASSKTGAGTDTQYFGPGTRLTVL.

V is TRBV28 and J is TRBJ2-1; 9 bases map to TRBD2. In germline, CDR1 is MDHEN, CDR2 SYDVKM. With 7 bases clipped from V and 4 bases from J, the junction kept 11 bases outside the gene matches. CDR3 size: 16 residues. The CDR3 DNA is TGTGCCAGCACCCCGGATGGCGGGGGGGCGTACAATGAGCAGTTCTTC. Translated, it gives CASTPDGGGAYNEQFF.

V and J are TRBV2 and TRBJ2-7; 11 bases match TRBD2. The CDR3 spans 15 residues. With 5 bases clipped from V and 2 bases from J, the junction kept 5 bases outside the gene matches. Per the germline V gene, CDR1 is SNHLY and CDR2 is FYNNEI. CDR3 nucleotides: TGTGCCAGCAGTCCTCCTAGCGGGAGGACCTACGAGCAGTACTTC. Protein: CASSPPSGRTYEQYF.